This paragraph reports one T cell receptor beta chain. The data originate from a study of blood T cell repertoires in COVID-19. Overall study: Acute-phase and convalescent COVID-19 samples originated in the United States, Italy and Spain. The cDNA or gDNA used as material had been derived from T cells, B-cell-depleted T cells, or PBMCs.

Germline CDR1 and CDR2: MNHNY and SVGAGI (reference sequence). Trimming removed 9 bases from V and 5 bases from J, with 10 bases in between. The CDR3 has 11 residues. In the authors' methods: Nucleated cell number was recorded as an estimate derived from reference gene primer amplification. Using immunoSEQ multiplex PCR, the repertoire was profiled, and TCRdb retains in-frame clones only, with some absent. The V and J calls and the clone size are those of that table, but D and trimming were determined from the DNA. The sample has some 130,000 clones, nearly 85% seen once. The sample consisted of peripheral blood. The V and J genes are TRBV6-6 and TRBJ1-2; TRBD1 is a possible D gene (5 bases). The TCR sequence derives from a human donor in a cohort sampled during active COVID-19. As DNA, the CDR3 is TGTGCCAGTGGGGCAGTTTATGGCTACACCTTC. Translated: CASGAVYGYTF.